Reported below is one T cell receptor beta chain. Its antigen is unknown. Clones were sequenced by immunoSEQ multiplex PCR, and TCRdb holds only the in-frame ones, with some missing. This table holds 350,000 to 500,000 clones, roughly nine tenths found once. These data are taken from a study of Ad26.COV2.S vaccination and SARS-CoV-2 variants. At the level of the study: Ad26.COV2.S, an intramuscular injection, was given once or twice 56 days apart.

Study outcomes and limitations: After vaccination, reports described spike-specific CD8+ and CD4+ T cell responses as showing substantial breadth.

Treatment meaning: about 20 received Ad26.COV2.S at low or high dose, single or two shots; 5 received placebo; per-sample allocation not given. Vaccine and placebo recipients were sampled on day 63 after the first injection. Boston provided a donor who was an adult aged 18-55 years. Germline CDR1 is LNHNV and CDR2 is YYDKDF (reference sequence). There are 15 residues in the CDR3. Trimming took off 1 base at V and 5 bases at J, with 14 bases between the two ends. The receptor was isolated from a person between 18 and 59 years old who received the Ad26.COV2.S COVID-19 vaccine or a placebo. This chain joins TRBV15 and TRBJ1-1, with TRBD1 as a possible D gene (5 bases). Material: peripheral blood, obtained in a trial of Ad26.COV2.S vaccine versus placebo. The CDR3, as DNA: TGTGCCACCAGCAGAGTTGGCCGGGGGTGGACTGAAGCTTTCTTT. This sequence encodes CATSRVGRGWTEAFF.